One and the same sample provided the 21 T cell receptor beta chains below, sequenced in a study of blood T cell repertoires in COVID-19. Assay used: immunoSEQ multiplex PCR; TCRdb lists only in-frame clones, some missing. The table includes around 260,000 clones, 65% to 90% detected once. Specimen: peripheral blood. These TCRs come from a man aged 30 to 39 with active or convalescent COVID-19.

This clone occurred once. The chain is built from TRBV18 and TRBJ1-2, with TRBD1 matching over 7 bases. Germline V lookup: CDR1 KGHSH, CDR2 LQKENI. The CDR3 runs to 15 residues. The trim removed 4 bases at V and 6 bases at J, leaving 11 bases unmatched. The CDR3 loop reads CASSQSAGQGDGYTF. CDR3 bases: TGTGCCAGCTCACAATCAGCCGGGCAGGGGGATGGCTACACCTTC.

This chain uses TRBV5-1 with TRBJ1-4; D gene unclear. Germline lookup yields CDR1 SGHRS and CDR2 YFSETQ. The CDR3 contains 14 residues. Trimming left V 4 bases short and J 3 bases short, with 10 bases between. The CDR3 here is CASSRTYSNEKLFF. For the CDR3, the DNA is TGCGCCAGCAGCCGGACTTATTCTAATGAAAAACTGTTTTTT.

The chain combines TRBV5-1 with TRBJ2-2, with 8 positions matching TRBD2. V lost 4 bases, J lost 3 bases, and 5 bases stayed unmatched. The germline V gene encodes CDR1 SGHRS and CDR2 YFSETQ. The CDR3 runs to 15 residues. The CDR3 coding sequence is TGCGCCAGCAGCGTGGGACTAGGCTACACCGGGGAGCTGTTTTTT. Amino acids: CASSVGLGYTGELFF.

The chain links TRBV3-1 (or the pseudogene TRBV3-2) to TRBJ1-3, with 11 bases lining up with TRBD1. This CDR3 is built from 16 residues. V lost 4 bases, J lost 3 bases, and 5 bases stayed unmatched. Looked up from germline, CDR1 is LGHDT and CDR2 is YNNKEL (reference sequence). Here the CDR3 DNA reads TGTGCCAGCAGCCGTGGACAGGGGGCGATTGGAAACACCATATATTTT. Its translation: CASSRGQGAIGNTIYF.

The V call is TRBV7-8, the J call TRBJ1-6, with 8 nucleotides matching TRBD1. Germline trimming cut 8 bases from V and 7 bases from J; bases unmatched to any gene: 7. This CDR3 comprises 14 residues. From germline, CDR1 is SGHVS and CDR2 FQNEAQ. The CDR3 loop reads CASGDRFGNSPLHF. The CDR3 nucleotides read TGTGCCAGCGGGGACAGGTTCGGAAATTCACCCCTCCACTTT.

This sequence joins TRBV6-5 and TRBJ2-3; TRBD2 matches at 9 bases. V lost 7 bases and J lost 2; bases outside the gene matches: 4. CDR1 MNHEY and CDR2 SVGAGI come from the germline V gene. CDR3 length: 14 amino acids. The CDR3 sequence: CASKGGGVTDTQYF. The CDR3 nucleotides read TGTGCCAGCAAGGGCGGGGGGGTCACAGATACGCAGTATTTT.

The CDR3 spells CASSDRVYGYTF. The CDR3, as DNA: TGTGCCAGCAGTGACAGGGTCTATGGCTACACCTTC. The chain links TRBV25-1 to TRBJ1-2; tentatively, D is TRBD1 (5 bases). V was cut by 3 bases and J by 4 bases, with 6 bases left in between. The CDR3 covers 12 residues. Germline CDR1 reads MGHDK; CDR2 reads SYGVNS.

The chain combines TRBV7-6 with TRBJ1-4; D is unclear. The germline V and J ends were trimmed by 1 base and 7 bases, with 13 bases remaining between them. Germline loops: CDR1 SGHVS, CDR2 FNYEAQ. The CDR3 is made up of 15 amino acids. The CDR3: CASSLGPSAGEKLFF. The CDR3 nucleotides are TGTGCCAGCAGCTTAGGGCCTTCGGCGGGTGAAAAACTGTTTTTT.

The CDR3 DNA reads as TGCGCCAGCAGCCCAGGGCCAGGAAGTTCGGCCCAGCATTTT. This gives the protein CASSPGPGSSAQHF. V and J are TRBV4-3 and TRBJ1-5, with TRBD1 as a possible D gene (5 bases). The germline V gene encodes CDR1 LGHNA and CDR2 YSLEER. V was cut by 4 bases and J by 11 bases, with 18 bases left in between. The CDR3 has 14 amino acids.

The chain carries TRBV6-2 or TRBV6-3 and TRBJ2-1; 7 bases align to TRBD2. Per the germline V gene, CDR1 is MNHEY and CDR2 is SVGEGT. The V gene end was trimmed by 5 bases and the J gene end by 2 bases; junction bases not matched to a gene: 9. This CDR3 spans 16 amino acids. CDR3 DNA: TGTGCCAGCAGTACTCGAGCGGGGCGGACCTACAATGAGCAGTTCTTC. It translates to CASSTRAGRTYNEQFF.

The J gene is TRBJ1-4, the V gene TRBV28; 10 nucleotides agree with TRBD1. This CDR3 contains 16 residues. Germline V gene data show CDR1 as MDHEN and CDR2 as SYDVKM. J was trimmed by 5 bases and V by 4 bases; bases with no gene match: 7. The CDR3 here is CASSYPVGQGNEKLFF. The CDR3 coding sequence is TGTGCCAGCAGTTACCCGGTGGGACAGGGGAATGAAAAACTGTTTTTT.

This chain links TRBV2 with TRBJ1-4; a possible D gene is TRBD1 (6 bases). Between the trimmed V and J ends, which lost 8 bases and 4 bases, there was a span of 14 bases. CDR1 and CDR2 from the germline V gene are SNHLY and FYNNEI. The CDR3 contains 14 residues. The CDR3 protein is CASSGGQINEKLFF. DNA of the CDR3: TGTGCCAGCTCAGGCGGACAGATTAATGAAAAACTGTTTTTT.

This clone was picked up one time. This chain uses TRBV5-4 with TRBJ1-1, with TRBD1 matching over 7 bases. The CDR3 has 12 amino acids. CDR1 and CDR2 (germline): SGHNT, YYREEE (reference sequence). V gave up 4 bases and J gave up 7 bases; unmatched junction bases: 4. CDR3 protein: CASSERDSEAFF. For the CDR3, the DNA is TGTGCCAGCAGCGAACGGGACAGTGAAGCTTTCTTT.

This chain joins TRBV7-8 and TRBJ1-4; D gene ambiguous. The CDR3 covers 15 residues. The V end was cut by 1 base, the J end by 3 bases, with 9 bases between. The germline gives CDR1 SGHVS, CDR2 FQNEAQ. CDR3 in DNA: TGTGCCAGCAGCTTAGAAGGGAGGGCTAATGAAAAACTGTTTTTT. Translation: CASSLEGRANEKLFF.

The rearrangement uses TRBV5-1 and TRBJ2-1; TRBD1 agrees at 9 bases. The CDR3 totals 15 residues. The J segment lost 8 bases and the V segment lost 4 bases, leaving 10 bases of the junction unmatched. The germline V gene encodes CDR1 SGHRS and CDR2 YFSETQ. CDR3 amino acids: CASSVSGTGSHEQFF. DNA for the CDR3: TGCGCCAGCAGCGTATCCGGGACAGGGAGCCATGAGCAGTTCTTC.

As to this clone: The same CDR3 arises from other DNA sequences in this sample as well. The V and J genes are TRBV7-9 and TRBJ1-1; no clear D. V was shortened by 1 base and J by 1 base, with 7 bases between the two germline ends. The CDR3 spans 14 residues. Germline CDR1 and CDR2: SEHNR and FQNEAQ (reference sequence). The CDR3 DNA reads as TGTGCCAGCAGCTTAGTATCCTCGAACACTGAAGCTTTCTTT. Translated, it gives CASSLVSSNTEAFF.

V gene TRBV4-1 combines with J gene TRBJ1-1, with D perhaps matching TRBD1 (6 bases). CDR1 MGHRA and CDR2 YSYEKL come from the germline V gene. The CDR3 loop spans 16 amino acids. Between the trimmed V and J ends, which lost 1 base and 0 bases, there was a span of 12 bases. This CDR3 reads CASSQVIGTLNTEAFF. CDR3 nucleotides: TGCGCCAGCAGCCAAGTAATTGGGACACTGAACACTGAAGCTTTCTTT.

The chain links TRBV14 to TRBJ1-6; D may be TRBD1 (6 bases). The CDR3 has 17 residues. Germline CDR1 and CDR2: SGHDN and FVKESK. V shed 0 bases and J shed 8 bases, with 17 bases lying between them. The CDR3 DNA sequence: TGTGCCAGCAGCCAAGAGTCGCCAGGGGAGTTCGATTCACCCCTCCACTTT. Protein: CASSQESPGEFDSPLHF.

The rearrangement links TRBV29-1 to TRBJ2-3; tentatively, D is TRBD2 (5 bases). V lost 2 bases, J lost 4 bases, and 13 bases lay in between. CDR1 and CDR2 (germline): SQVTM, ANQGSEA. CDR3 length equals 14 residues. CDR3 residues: CSVESPGGSDTQYF. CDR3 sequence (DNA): TGCAGCGTTGAATCGCCAGGCGGGTCAGATACGCAGTATTTT.

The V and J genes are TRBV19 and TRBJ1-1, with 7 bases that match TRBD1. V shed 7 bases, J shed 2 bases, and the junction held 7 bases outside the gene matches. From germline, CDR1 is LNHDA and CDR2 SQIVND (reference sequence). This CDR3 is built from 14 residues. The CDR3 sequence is CASILGQTNTEAFF. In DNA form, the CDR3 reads TGTGCCAGTATATTGGGACAGACAAACACTGAAGCTTTCTTT.

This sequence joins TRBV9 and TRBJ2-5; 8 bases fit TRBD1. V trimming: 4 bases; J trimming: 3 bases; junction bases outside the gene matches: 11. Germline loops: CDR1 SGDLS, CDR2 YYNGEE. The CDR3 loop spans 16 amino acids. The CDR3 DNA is TGTGCCAGCAGCCATCCCTTGGACAGGGTGGAAGAGACCCAGTACTTC. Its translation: CASSHPLDRVEETQYF.